These 21 T cell receptor beta chains originate from one sample sequenced in a study of T cell responses to AZD1222 COVID-19 vaccine. Assay: immunoSEQ multiplex PCR; the TCRdb copy retains only in-frame clones and omits some. The sample records 90,000 to 120,000 clones, about 90% being singletons. Sequenced here: peripheral blood, sampled 28 days after the second AZD1222 dose. All receptors derive from an adult who received the AZD1222 COVID-19 vaccine.

The V call is TRBV6-2 or TRBV6-3, the J call TRBJ1-5, with 7 bases matching TRBD1. This CDR3 has 16 amino acids. The V gene end was trimmed by 5 bases and the J gene end by 0 bases; junction bases not matched to a gene: 7. The germline V gene has CDR1 MNHEY and CDR2 SVGEGT. The CDR3 protein is CASSPGTVYSNQPQHF. The CDR3 nucleotides read TGTGCCAGCAGTCCCGGGACAGTTTATAGCAATCAGCCCCAGCATTTT.

The V and J genes are TRBV7-2 and TRBJ2-7; D not resolved. The CDR3 is made up of 11 amino acids. Germline CDR1 SGHTA, CDR2 FQGNSA. The V gene lost 3 bases and the J gene lost 0 bases, with 0 bases spanning the gap. CDR3 in amino acids: CASSFSYEQYF. The CDR3 DNA sequence: TGTGCCAGCAGCTTCTCCTACGAGCAGTACTTC.

The rearrangement links TRBV7-9 to TRBJ1-6; 8 bases agree with TRBD1. V lost 3 bases and J lost 7; bases outside the gene matches: 5. Germline CDR1 and CDR2: SEHNR and FQNEAQ (reference sequence). This CDR3 contains 15 residues. The DNA for the CDR3 is TGTGCCAGCAGCTTCGACAGGGGCGCAAATTCACCCCTCCACTTT. Residues: CASSFDRGANSPLHF.

The V gene is TRBV19, the J gene TRBJ1-5; 7 bases match TRBD1. V lost 4 bases and J lost 2; bases outside the gene matches: 2. This CDR3 comprises 14 residues. CDR1 and CDR2 (germline): LNHDA, SQIVND (reference sequence). The CDR3 DNA reads TGTGCCAGTAGTAGCAGGGGGGGCAATCAGCCCCAGCATTTT. Amino acids: CASSSRGGNQPQHF.

This clone has only one observation. This rearrangement joins TRBV6-2 or TRBV6-3 to TRBJ1-5; D is possibly TRBD1 (6 bases). Trimming shortened V by 2 bases and J by 1 base, and 12 bases separated the two germline ends. The CDR3 covers 16 residues. Germline V lookup: CDR1 MNHEY, CDR2 SVGEGT. The CDR3, as DNA: TGTGCCAGCAGTTACATGGGGGCGATGAGCAATCAGCCCCAGCATTTT. This translates into CASSYMGAMSNQPQHF.

The chain combines TRBV30 with TRBJ2-3, with D uncertain. Looked up from germline, CDR1 is GTSNPN and CDR2 is SVGIG (reference sequence). V lost 1 base, J lost 10 bases, and 12 bases lay in between. The CDR3 runs 12 residues. Here the CDR3 DNA reads TGTGCCTGGAGTGATATTGTGGACCCGCAGTATTTT. Translating it yields CAWSDIVDPQYF.

The rearrangement uses TRBV2 and TRBJ1-2; weak D call: TRBD1 (5 bases). Germline loops: CDR1 SNHLY, CDR2 FYNNEI. Trimming removed 3 bases from V and 7 bases from J, with 18 bases in between. The CDR3 runs to 15 residues. The chain's CDR3 is CASSEGPGTQTGYTF. The CDR3 DNA reads as TGTGCCAGCAGTGAGGGTCCAGGGACCCAAACTGGCTACACCTTC. The variable domain in full, with the rest retrieved from reference TRBV2 and TRBJ1-2, is EPEVTQTPSHQVTQMGQEVILRCVPISNHLYFYWYRQILGQKVEFLVSFYNNEISEKSEIFDDQFSVERPDGSNFTLKIRSTKLEDSAMYFCASSEGPGTQTGYTFGSGTRLTVV.

V gene TRBV27 combines with J gene TRBJ2-1; 7 bases are shared with TRBD2. The CDR3 spans 16 residues. Germline V gene data show CDR1 as MNHEY and CDR2 as SMNVEV (reference sequence). J gave up 9 bases and V 5 bases, and 16 bases lay outside the gene matches. CDR3 DNA: TGTGCCAGCAGTCCACCAGCGGGACCCCCCAACGGTGAGCAGTTCTTC. Its translation is CASSPPAGPPNGEQFF.

The rearrangement links TRBV19 to TRBJ1-2, with a possible D match to TRBD1 (5 bases). Germline loops: CDR1 LNHDA, CDR2 SQIVND (reference sequence). The CDR3 sequence is 15 residues long. V lost 6 bases to trimming and J lost 4 bases, with 18 bases between them. Here the CDR3 DNA reads TGTGCCAGTAGAAAAAATGGGGCGGACCGCTATGGCTACACCTTC. It codes for CASRKNGADRYGYTF.

This clone was seen once. The J gene is TRBJ2-7, the V gene TRBV27; perhaps TRBD1 as D (6 bases). V was cut by 2 bases and J by 6 bases, with 17 bases left in between. The germline gives CDR1 MNHEY, CDR2 SMNVEV (reference sequence). The CDR3 contains 15 residues. The CDR3 DNA reads as TGTGCCAGCAGTTTAGAGGGCAGGGGAAGGGGCGAGCAGTACTTC. This gives the protein CASSLEGRGRGEQYF.

Points on this clone: Other DNA sequences in the sample encode the same CDR3. The gene calls are TRBV9 and TRBJ1-5; 7 nucleotides line up with TRBD1. The CDR3 consists of 15 residues. Trimming cost V 0 bases and J 0 bases; bases outside gene matches: 0. CDR1 and CDR2 (germline): SGDLS, YYNGEE. The CDR3 DNA sequence: TGTGCCAGCAGCGTAGGGGACAGTAGCAATCAGCCCCAGCATTTT. Translating gives CASSVGDSSNQPQHF.

This rearrangement joins TRBV9 to TRBJ1-5, with D unresolved. Trimming removed 4 bases from V and 9 bases from J, with 14 bases in between. This CDR3 has 13 residues. Looked up from germline, CDR1 is SGDLS and CDR2 is YYNGEE. The CDR3 reads CASSQIQGMPQHF. Written as DNA, the CDR3 is TGTGCCAGCAGCCAAATACAAGGAATGCCCCAGCATTTT.

V is TRBV5-5 and J is TRBJ1-3; a weak D match, TRBD1 (5 bases). V lost 4 bases to trimming and J lost 7 bases, with 9 bases between them. The CDR3 is 12 amino acids. Germline lookup yields CDR1 SGHKS and CDR2 YYEKEE (reference sequence). CDR3 amino acids: CASSLEGNTIYF. CDR3 DNA sequence: TGTGCCAGCAGCCTGGAGGGGAACACCATATATTTT.

This clone was counted a single time. The chain is built from TRBV28 and TRBJ2-4, with 10 positions matching TRBD1. Looked up from germline, CDR1 is MDHEN and CDR2 is SYDVKM. This CDR3 has 15 amino acids. J lost 3 bases, V lost 6 bases, and 5 bases had no gene match. CDR3 amino acids: CASRVRTGGKNIQYF. The DNA of the CDR3 is TGTGCCAGCAGGGTCCGGACAGGGGGCAAAAACATTCAGTACTTC.

This chain connects TRBV5-1 to TRBJ2-1, with TRBD2 as a possible D gene (5 bases). The germline V gene has CDR1 SGHRS and CDR2 YFSETQ. The V gene lost 2 bases and the J gene lost 5 bases, with 8 bases spanning the gap. The CDR3 has 13 residues. The CDR3 DNA reads TGCGCCAGCAGCTTTGAGGGCCACAATGAGCAGTTCTTC. This encodes CASSFEGHNEQFF.

The V gene is TRBV25-1, the J gene TRBJ2-7; D is unresolved. Trimming left V 5 bases short and J 7 bases short, with 21 bases between. CDR1 is MGHDK, CDR2 SYGVNS, per germline. CDR3 size: 15 residues. As DNA, the CDR3 is TGTGCCAGCAGTCGAGAGGCACTCCCTTGGTGGGAGCAGTACTTC. Translating it yields CASSREALPWWEQYF.

The rearrangement links TRBV5-1 to TRBJ2-2; no firm D call. Per germline, CDR1 SGHRS and CDR2 YFSETQ. Trimming removed 3 bases from V and 8 bases from J, with 8 bases in between. This CDR3 comprises 12 residues. The CDR3 DNA follows: TGCGCCAGCAGCTGGGATGCAGGGGAGCTGTTTTTT. Its translation is CASSWDAGELFF. Complete variable domain (other parts from reference TRBV5-1 and TRBJ2-2): KAGVTQTPRYLIKTRGQQVTLSCSPISGHRSVSWYQQTPGQGLQFLFEYFSETQRNKGNFPGRFSGRQFSNSRSEMNVSTLELGDSALYLCASSWDAGELFFGEGSRLTVL.

The chain has TRBV9 and TRBJ1-2, with TRBD1 matching over 11 bases. CDR1 and CDR2 from the germline V gene are SGDLS and YYNGEE. V lost 4 bases, J lost 8 bases, and 22 bases stayed unmatched. The CDR3 has 19 residues. CDR3 in DNA: TGTGCCAGCAGCCTGTCAGCTGGACAGGGGGCGAAGGTAGGAAAAGGCTACACCTTC. Translating it yields CASSLSAGQGAKVGKGYTF. Variable domain in full (rest from reference TRBV9 and TRBJ1-2): DSGVTQTPKHLITATGQRVTLRCSPRSGDLSVYWYQQSLDQGLQFLIQYYNGEERAKGNILERFSAQQFPDLHSELNLSSLELGDSALYFCASSLSAGQGAKVGKGYTFGSGTRLTVV.

J is TRBJ2-2 and V is TRBV19; a weak D match, TRBD1 (6 bases). This CDR3 region has 15 residues. Between the trimmed V and J ends, which lost 6 bases and 5 bases, there was a span of 16 bases. The V gene's germline CDR1 is LNHDA and CDR2 SQIVND (reference sequence). As DNA, the CDR3 is TGTGCCAGTAGCCCCCCCCAGGGGCGGACCGGGGAGCTGTTTTTT. Its protein product is CASSPPQGRTGELFF.

The gene calls are TRBV2 and TRBJ1-2, with D unresolved. The V gene lost 3 bases and the J gene lost 7 bases, with 15 bases spanning the gap. Germline assignment: CDR1 SNHLY and CDR2 FYNNEI. The CDR3 has 14 amino acids. The DNA of the CDR3 is TGTGCCAGCAGTGACTTCCCGTTTGTAGGTGGCTACACCTTC. Translation: CASSDFPFVGGYTF.

V usage is TRBV1 and J usage is TRBJ2-7; the table gives TRBD2 as D, unverified against the DNA. TRBV1 is flagged as a pseudogene. The CDR3 is made up of 16 amino acids. In nucleotides, the CDR3 is TGCACCAGCAGCCAAGATATTGCGGGAGGACTTTACGAGCAGTACTTC. Protein: CTSSQDIAGGLYEQYF.